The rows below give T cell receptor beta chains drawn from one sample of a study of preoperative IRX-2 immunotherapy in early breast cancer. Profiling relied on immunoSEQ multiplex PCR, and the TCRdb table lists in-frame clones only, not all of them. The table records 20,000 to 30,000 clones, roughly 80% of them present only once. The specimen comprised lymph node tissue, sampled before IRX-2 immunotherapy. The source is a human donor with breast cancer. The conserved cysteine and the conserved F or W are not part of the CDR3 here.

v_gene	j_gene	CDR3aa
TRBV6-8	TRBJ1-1	ASRDLGPINTEAF
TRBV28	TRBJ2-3	ASSSPGNTDTQY
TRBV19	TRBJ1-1	ASRAQGNTEAF
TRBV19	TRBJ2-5	ASSIPGGETQY
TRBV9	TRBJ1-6	ASSVGHSNNSPLH
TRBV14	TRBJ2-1	ASSPLSRGAVEQF
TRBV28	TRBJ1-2	ASRNDRPYGYT
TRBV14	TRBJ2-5	AISNRARPETQY
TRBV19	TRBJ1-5	ASRGTGGQPQH
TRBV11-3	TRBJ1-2	ASSLGQRYGDGYT
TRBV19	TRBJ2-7	ASSRASGQGGYKQY
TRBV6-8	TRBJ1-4	ASSYSGANNEKLF
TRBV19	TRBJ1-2	ASSIRGTGDGYT
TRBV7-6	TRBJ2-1	ASSLRLAGGQYNEQF
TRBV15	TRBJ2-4	ATSPGGAGGLAAKNIQY
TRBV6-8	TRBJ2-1	ASSALPSYPNEQF
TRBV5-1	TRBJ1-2	ASSGGQGGVDGYT
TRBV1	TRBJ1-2	ASSPGTTGGIYGYT
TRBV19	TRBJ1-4	ASSIRRTANFNEKLF
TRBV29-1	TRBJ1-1	SAAKQGDRAEAF
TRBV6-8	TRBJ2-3	ASSFRGSTDTQY
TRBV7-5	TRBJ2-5	ASSLLGGPKETQY
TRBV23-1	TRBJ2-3	ASSQEPTSRGTQY
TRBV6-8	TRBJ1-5	ASSTLTGRGNQPQH
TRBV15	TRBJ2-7	ATSRDRRGSNYEQY
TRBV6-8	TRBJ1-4	ASSYSGTGGYEKLF
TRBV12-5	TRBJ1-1	ASRSDGEAF
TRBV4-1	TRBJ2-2	ASSQDRWGLDQGELF
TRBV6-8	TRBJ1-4	ASSYFLREKLF
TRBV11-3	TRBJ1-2	ASSLLDPAYRADYGYT
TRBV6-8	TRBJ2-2	ASSSTGDGTGELF
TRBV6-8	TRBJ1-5	ASSDGQGARNQPQH
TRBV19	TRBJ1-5	ASSTGWDINQPQH
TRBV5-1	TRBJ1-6	ASSFTPGGRTDNSPLH
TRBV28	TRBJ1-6	ASSATGGKGSPLH
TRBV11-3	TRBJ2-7	ASSSTSFVYEQY
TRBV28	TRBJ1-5	ASRSPQVYSNQPQH
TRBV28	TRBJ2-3	ASSSGGAVISTDTQY
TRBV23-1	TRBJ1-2	ASSLVTGTGGGYT
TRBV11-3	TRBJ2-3	ASSSQAGAGDTQY
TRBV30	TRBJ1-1	AWRATVPTEAF
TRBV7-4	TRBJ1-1	ASSQLDRVSTEAF
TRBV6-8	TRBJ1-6	AIKEDSSYNSPLH
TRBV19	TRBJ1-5	ASSTHQNQPQH
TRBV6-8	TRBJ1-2	ASSPPGGTRGGYT
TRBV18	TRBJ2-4	ASSPRAGGAKNIQY
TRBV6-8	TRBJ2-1	ASSYPNSYNEQF
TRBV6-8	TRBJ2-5	ASSTLGETQY
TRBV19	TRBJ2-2	ASKRTGQNTGELF
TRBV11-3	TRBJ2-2	ASSLGLNTGELF
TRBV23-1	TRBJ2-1	ASSQDIGGSSYNEQF
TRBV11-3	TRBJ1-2	ASTIILGDRYGYT
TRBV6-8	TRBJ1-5	ASSSSKQVGGNQPQH
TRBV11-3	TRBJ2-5	ASSMDRVQETQY